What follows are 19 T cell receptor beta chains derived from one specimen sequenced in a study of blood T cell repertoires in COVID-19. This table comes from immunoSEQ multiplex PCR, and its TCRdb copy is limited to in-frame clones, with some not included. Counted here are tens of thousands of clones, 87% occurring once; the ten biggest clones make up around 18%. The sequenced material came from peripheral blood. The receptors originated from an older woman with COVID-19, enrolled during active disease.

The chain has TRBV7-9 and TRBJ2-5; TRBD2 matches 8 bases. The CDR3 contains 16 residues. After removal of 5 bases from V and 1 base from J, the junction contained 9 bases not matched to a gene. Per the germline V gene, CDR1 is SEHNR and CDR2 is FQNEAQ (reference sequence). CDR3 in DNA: TGTGCCAGCAGCCCTTCCGGGGGGGGGACCCAAGAGACCCAGTACTTC. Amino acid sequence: CASSPSGGGTQETQYF.

The CDR3 region has the DNA TGTGCCAGCAGTTCATCGGGACAAAATAACTATGGCTACACCTTC. This sequence encodes CASSSSGQNNYGYTF. The V call is TRBV28, the J call TRBJ1-2; possible D gene TRBD1, 6 bases. Per the germline V gene, CDR1 is MDHEN and CDR2 is SYDVKM. V was shortened by 4 bases and J by 1 base, with 13 bases between the two germline ends. This CDR3 has 15 amino acids.

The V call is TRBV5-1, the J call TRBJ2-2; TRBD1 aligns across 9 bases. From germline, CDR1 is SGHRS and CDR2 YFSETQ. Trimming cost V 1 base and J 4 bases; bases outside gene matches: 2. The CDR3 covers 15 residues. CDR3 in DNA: TGCGCCAGCAGCTTGCGACAGGGGGGCACCGGGGAGCTGTTTTTT. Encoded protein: CASSLRQGGTGELFF.

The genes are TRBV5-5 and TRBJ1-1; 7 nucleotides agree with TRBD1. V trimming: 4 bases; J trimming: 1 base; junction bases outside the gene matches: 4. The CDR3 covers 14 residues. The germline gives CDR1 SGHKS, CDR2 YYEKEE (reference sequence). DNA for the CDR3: TGTGCCAGCAGCCGACAGGGCAGGAACACTGAAGCTTTCTTT. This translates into CASSRQGRNTEAFF.

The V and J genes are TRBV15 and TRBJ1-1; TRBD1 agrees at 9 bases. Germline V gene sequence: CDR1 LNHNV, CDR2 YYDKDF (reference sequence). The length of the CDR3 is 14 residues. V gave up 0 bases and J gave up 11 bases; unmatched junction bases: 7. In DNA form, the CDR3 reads TGTGCCACCAGCAGAGATTCAGGACAGGGGAATGCTTTCTTT. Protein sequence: CATSRDSGQGNAFF.

CDR3 residues: CASRPRQGPYTF. The CDR3 nucleotides read TGTGCCAGTAGGCCCCGACAGGGCCCCTACACCTTC. The V gene is TRBV19, the J gene TRBJ1-2, with 7 bases lining up with TRBD1. Germline assignment: CDR1 LNHDA and CDR2 SQIVND (reference sequence). V lost 6 bases, J lost 10 bases, and 8 bases stayed unmatched. The length of the CDR3 is 12 residues.

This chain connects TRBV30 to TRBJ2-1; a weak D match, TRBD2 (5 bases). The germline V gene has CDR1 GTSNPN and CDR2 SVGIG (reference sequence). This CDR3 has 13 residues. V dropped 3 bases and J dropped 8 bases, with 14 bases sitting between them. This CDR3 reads CAWRTTTGDEQFF. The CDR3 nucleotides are TGTGCCTGGAGGACGACTACCGGCGATGAGCAGTTCTTC.

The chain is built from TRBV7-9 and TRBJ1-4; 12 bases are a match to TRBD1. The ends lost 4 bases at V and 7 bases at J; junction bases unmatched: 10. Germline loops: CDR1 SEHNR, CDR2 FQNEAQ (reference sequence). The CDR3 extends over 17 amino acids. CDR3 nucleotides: TGTGCCAGCAGCTGGCCCCGGGACAGGGGGCGGAGTGAAAAACTGTTTTTT. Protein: CASSWPRDRGRSEKLFF.

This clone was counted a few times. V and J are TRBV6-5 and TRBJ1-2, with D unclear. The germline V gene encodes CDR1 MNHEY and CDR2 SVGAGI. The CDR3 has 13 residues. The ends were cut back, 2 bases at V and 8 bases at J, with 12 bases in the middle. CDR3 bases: TGTGCCAGCAGTTACGACGGATTCAGGGGCTACACCTTC. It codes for CASSYDGFRGYTF.

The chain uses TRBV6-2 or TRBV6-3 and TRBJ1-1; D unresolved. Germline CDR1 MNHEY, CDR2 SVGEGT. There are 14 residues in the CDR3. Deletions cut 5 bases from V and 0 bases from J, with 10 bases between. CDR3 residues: CASSGWSMNTEAFF. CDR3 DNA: TGTGCCAGCAGTGGTTGGAGCATGAACACTGAAGCTTTCTTT.

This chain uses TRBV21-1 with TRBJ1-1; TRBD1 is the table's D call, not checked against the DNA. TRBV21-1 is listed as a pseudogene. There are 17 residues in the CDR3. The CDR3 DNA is TGTGCCAGCAGCAAAGCTCAAGCAGGGGGCCGGGGAGGGCGAGCTTTCTTT. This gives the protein CASSKAQAGGRGGRAFF.

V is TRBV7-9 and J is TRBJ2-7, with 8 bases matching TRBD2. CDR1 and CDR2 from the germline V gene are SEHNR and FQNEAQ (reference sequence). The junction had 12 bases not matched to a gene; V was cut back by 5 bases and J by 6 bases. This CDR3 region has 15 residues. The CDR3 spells CASSPGQRGFSEQYF. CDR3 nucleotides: TGTGCCAGCAGCCCCGGACAGCGGGGGTTTTCCGAGCAGTACTTC.

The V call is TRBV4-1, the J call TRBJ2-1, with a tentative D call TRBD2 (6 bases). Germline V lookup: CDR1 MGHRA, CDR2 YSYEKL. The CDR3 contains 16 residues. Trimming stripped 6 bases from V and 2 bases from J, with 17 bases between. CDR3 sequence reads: CASRRDGAGTYNEQFF. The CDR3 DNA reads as TGCGCCAGCAGGCGAGACGGGGCGGGGACCTACAATGAGCAGTTCTTC.

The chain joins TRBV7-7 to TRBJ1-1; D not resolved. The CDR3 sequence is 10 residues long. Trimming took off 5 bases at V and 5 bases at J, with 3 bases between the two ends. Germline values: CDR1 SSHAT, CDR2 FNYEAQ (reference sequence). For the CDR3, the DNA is TGTGCCAGCAGCCCAACTGAAGCTTTCTTT. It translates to CASSPTEAFF. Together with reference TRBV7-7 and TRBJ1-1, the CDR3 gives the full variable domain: GAGVSQSPRYKVTKRGQDVTLRCDPISSHATLYWYQQALGQGPEFLTYFNYEAQPDKSGLPSDRFSAERPEGSISTLTIQRTEQRDSAMYRCASSPTEAFFGQGTRLTVV.

CDR3: CASSIEGAGTEAFF. CDR3 DNA sequence: TGTGCCAGTAGTATTGAGGGGGCTGGGACTGAAGCTTTCTTT. V gene TRBV19 combines with J gene TRBJ1-1, with TRBD1 matching over 7 bases. The germline V gene has CDR1 LNHDA and CDR2 SQIVND (reference sequence). The CDR3 covers 14 residues. V lost 3 bases, J lost 5 bases, and 6 bases stayed unmatched.

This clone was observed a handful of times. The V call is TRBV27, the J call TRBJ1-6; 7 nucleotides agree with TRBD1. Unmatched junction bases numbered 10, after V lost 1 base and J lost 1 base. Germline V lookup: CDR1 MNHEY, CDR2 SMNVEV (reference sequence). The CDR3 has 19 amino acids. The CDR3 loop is CASSLFSDTQGSYNSPLHF. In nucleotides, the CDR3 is TGTGCCAGCAGTTTATTCTCGGACACACAGGGGTCCTATAATTCACCCCTCCACTTT.

The chain's CDR3 is CASTRGAGQETQYF. CDR3 DNA: TGTGCCAGCACCCGGGGTGCGGGGCAAGAGACCCAGTACTTC. The chain links TRBV7-2 to TRBJ2-5, with a weak D call TRBD2 (6 bases). The germline V gene encodes CDR1 SGHTA and CDR2 FQGNSA. The CDR3 covers 14 residues. V lost 7 bases to trimming and J lost 2 bases, with 14 bases between them. Full variable domain (remainder filled in from reference TRBV7-2 and TRBJ2-5): GAGVSQSPSNKVTEKGKDVELRCDPISGHTALYWYRQSLGQGLEFLIYFQGNSAPDKSGLPSDRFSAERTGGSVSTLTIQRTQQEDSAVYLCASTRGAGQETQYFGPGTRLLVL.

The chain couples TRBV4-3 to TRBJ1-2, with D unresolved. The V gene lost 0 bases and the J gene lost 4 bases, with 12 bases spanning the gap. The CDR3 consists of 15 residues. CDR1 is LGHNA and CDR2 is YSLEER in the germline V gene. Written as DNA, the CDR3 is TGCGCCAGCAGCCAAGATCCCGATTCTACCTATGGCTACACCTTC. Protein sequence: CASSQDPDSTYGYTF.

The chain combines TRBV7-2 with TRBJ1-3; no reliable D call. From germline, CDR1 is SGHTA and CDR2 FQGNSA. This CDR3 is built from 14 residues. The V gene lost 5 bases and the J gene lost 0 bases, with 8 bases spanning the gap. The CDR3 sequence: CASSAGGSGNTIYF. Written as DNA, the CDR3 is TGTGCCAGCAGCGCAGGAGGCTCTGGAAACACCATATATTTT.